This TCR beta chain was found in a study of shared T cell receptors in the human thymus (dated by TCRdb to the early 2020s). About the study as a whole: The study examined how self-reactive, shared T-cell receptor alpha chains are generated in the human thymus.

As for this clone: Its cognate antigen has yet to be identified. Per-nucleotide qualities are absent, and no much larger clonotype sits a single base away.

From the cysteine through the phenylalanine, the CDR3 covers 16 amino acids. Only the CDR3 DNA stays, 48 bases, in frame from base 1. Per the germline V gene, SGHAT is the CDR1 and FQNNGV is the CDR2. Unmatched junction bases come to 8, with V trimmed by 0 bases and J by 4 bases. Libraries were built with the immunoSEQ multiplex PCR assay. TCRdb's version of the immuneACCESS table is confined to in-frame rearrangements and falls short of the full clone set. An unresolved V gene accounts for under half of the shortfall where checked; the remainder is of unknown origin. Here the sample has hundreds of thousands of clones; around 87% occur a single time. The ten largest clonotypes hold about 0.0094% of the sample. These data also formed part of another study, on human thymus T cells. From that second study: Donors were immunologically healthy infants undergoing open corrective cardiac surgery for congenital heart defects in Finland. Thymus tissue was collected as surgical resects that were removed during corrective cardiac surgery. Biased V and J gene segment usage appeared to be present in both thymic and peripheral blood repertoires. Highly overlapping thymic TCR repertoires among unrelated individuals were reported in the related research. The study used fewer than ten infant thymus samples plus four related peripheral blood samples to characterize TCR alpha and beta repertoires. Donor ages ranged from about 6 to 250 days, and the cohort comprised six or seven male and two female infants. Thymocytes were mechanically released from the tissue and were stored as pellets of roughly 9.5-34 million cells at -70 degrees C. A QIAsymphony instrument was used to extract genomic DNA from the frozen cell pellets. TCRB and TCRAD loci were amplified from a standardized quantity of quality-controlled genomic DNA using the immunoSEQ multiplex PCR assay. The V(D)J region was spanned by amplicons of a length sufficient to cover the CDR3 and to identify V and J genes. The amplicons were sequenced on an Illumina platform via the commercial immunoSEQ service. Primer bias and sequencing errors were corrected using previously described methods, and TCRAD and TCRB definitions followed the IMGT database. The repertoires were analysed using immunoSEQ Analyzer 3.0 and VDJTools for basic statistics, V/J segment usage, diversity estimates, rarefaction and pairwise overlap. Diversity was estimated using the Chao1, ChaoE, Efron-Thisted, Shannon and inverse Simpson indices, and was also estimated on datasets down-sampled to the size of the smallest sample. Repertoire overlap was assessed by strict matching of CDR3 nucleotide sequence, V gene and J gene, and clustering was done by Jaccard-based multidimensional scaling. On average, thymus samples yielded hundreds of thousands of unique TCRB clonotypes, whereas blood samples yielded approximately 90,000.

Material: thymocytes. The sequence came from a boy under two years old with a congenital heart defect. Donor details come from another sample of the same person, matched by shared clones. The sequence links TRBV11-2 to TRBJ2-7, and 8 junction bases match TRBD2. The DNA sequence reads TGTGCCAGCAGCTTAGATCCAATCGGGGGGGAATACGAGCAGTACTTC. Its translation is CASSLDPIGGEYEQYF.